The following is a T cell receptor beta chain sequence with its context. Germline V gene data show CDR1 as GTSNPN and CDR2 as SVGIG (reference sequence). The length of the CDR3 is 15 residues. V lost 0 bases to trimming and J lost 5 bases; unmatched junction nucleotides: 9. Per the study methods: How many nucleated cells were present was estimated from reference gene primer amplification. Measured with immunoSEQ multiplex PCR; TCRdb has only the in-frame clones, and not every one. V and J calls and clone size come straight from that table; D and trimming were deduced from the DNA. The sample has roughly 97,000 clones; 82% are singletons. This specimen belongs to a study of blood T cell repertoires in COVID-19. Overall study: T cells, B-cell-depleted T cells, or PBMCs provided the cDNA or gDNA that served as material.

The sequence was collected from a man between 65 and 85 years old with acute or convalescent COVID-19. The sequenced sample was peripheral blood. J is TRBJ2-5 and V is TRBV30, with 7 bases identical to TRBD1. DNA for the CDR3: TGTGCCTGGAGTGTCGGACAGGCGGGTCGGGAGACCCAGTACTTC. Translated, it gives CAWSVGQAGRETQYF. Using reference TRBV30 and TRBJ2-5 for the parts outside the CDR3, the full variable domain is SQTIHQWPATLVQPVGSPLSLECTVEGTSNPNLYWYRQAAGRGLQLLFYSVGIGQISSEVPQNLSASRPQDRQFILSSKKLLLSDSGFYLCAWSVGQAGRETQYFGPGTRLLVL.